This is a list of T cell receptor beta chains from one sample in a study of T-cell reconstitution after alpha-beta-depleted transplantation in children. Via MiXCR, TCRdb re-called the PCR reads, giving one row per CDR3 protein. The sample contains 750,000 to 950,000 distinct CDR3 sequences, 15% to 20% of which appear only once. The source material was PBMCs, mostly from graft donor cells, sampled 360 days after TCRalphabeta/CD19-depleted stem cell transplant. Receptors originate from a male patient younger than 18 who had a stem cell transplant for acute lymphoblastic leukemia, so the T cells may come from the graft donor. Each CDR3 is given with its conserved first and last residue. The D gene is left open where the match is weak. Not every row has a clone size; where given, it reads once, few, many or a size class.

abundance | j_gene | v_gene | d_gene | CDR3nt | CDR3aa
many | TRBJ1-5 | TRBV5-1 | NA | TGCGCCAGCAGCTTGGAGGGGAACTATCAGCCCCAGCATTTT | CASSLEGNYQPQHF
NA | TRBJ1-6 | TRBV12-3/TRBV12-4 | NA | TGTGCCAGCAGTTTATGGCAGGGAGGCTCACCCCTCCACTTT | CASSLWQGGSPLHF
NA | TRBJ2-5 | TRBV9 | TRBD1 | TGTGCCAGCAGCCTCCGGACAGGGAAGATGGAGACCCAGTACTTC | CASSLRTGKMETQYF
few | TRBJ2-3 | TRBV20-1 | NA | TGCAGTGCCTCCCTTCGCACAGATACGCAGTATTTT | CSASLRTDTQYF
NA | TRBJ2-2 | TRBV28 | NA | TGTGCCAGCAGCGGGTTCGCTCAAGGGGAGCTGTTTTTT | CASSGFAQGELFF
NA | TRBJ2-7 | TRBV29-1 | TRBD1 | TGCAGCGTGCCCTGGGACAGGGGGAACGAGCAGTACTTC | CSVPWDRGNEQYF
few | TRBJ1-1 | TRBV5-1 | NA | TGCGCCAGCATGATTGGGGTTGACACTGAAGCTTTCTTT | CASMIGVDTEAFF
few | TRBJ2-1 | TRBV12-5 | TRBD2 | TGTGCTAGTGGTTTGGTAAGGTGGTTGTTCGGGACTAGCGGATACAATGAGCAGTTCTTC | CASGLVRWLFGTSGYNEQFF
few | TRBJ2-7 | TRBV7-8 | NA | TGTGCCAGCAGCGTCTACACCCGGGACTCGGAAAACTTC | CASSVYTRDSENF
many | TRBJ2-1 | TRBV24-1 | TRBD2 | TGTGCCACCAGTTATCCCGCCGGGACTAGGGTCAATGAGCAGTTCTTC | CATSYPAGTRVNEQFF
NA | TRBJ2-4 | TRBV29-1 | TRBD2 | TGCAGCGTTGCGAACAACGGGAGGGCCTCGGTATTC | CSVANNGRASVF
many | TRBJ2-1 | TRBV4-2 | TRBD1 | TGTGCCAGCAGCCAAGTGGGACAGGGCGACAATGAGCAGTTCTTC | CASSQVGQGDNEQFF
many | TRBJ1-1 | TRBV29-1 | NA | TGCAGCGTTGATCGGGGGCCAAACACTGAAGCTTTCTTT | CSVDRGPNTEAFF
NA | TRBJ1-1 | TRBV14 | NA | TGTGCCAGCAGCCAACAGTTCTTGAACACTGAAGCTTTCTTT | CASSQQFLNTEAFF
NA | TRBJ2-1 | TRBV20-1 | TRBD2 | TGCAGTGCTAGCCCCTCCTTACTAGCGGGCTTCTACAATGAGCAGTTCTTC | CSASPSLLAGFYNEQFF
many | TRBJ2-7 | TRBV7-8 | TRBD1 | TGTGCCAGCAGCCCAGGGACAGGGCTGACCTACGAGCAGTACTTC | CASSPGTGLTYEQYF
many | TRBJ2-7 | TRBV7-6 | NA | TGTGCCAGCAGCTTAGCTCCGGGAGCCCAGGGGGAGCAGTACTTC | CASSLAPGAQGEQYF
many | TRBJ2-7 | TRBV25-1 | TRBD2 | TGTGCCAGCAGTAGTTGGACTAGAGCATACGAGCAGTACTTC | CASSSWTRAYEQYF
few | TRBJ2-7 | TRBV2 | NA | TGTGCCAGCAGTGATGCTAAAGGGGGCTACGAGCAGTACTTC | CASSDAKGGYEQYF
NA | TRBJ2-7 | TRBV28 | NA | TGTGCCAGCAGTACAGGGAATCCCTACGAGCAGTACTTC | CASSTGNPYEQYF
few | TRBJ2-7 | TRBV9 | TRBD1 | TGTGCCAGCAGCGCCGGGACAGGGGGCCCTCCTTCTTACGAGCAGTACTTC | CASSAGTGGPPSYEQYF
NA | TRBJ2-7 | TRBV3-1 | TRBD1 | TGTGCCAGCAGCCAATCCGATACAGGGGCCTACGAGCAGTACTTC | CASSQSDTGAYEQYF
NA | TRBJ1-3 | TRBV12-3/TRBV12-4 | TRBD1 | TGTGCCAGCATCCCGGACAGGGGTTTCACCATATATTTT | CASIPDRGFTIYF